The 18 T cell receptor beta chains below were found in one sample sequenced in a study of T cells after yellow fever vaccination. TCRdb reprocessed the 5' RACE reads via MiXCR and lists one record per CDR3 protein. Of a few hundred thousand distinct CDR3 sequences in the sample, about 4% were seen once. This material consisted of PBMCs, taken 5 days after the yellow fever booster vaccination. The receptors originated from a young man who received the YFV17D yellow fever vaccine.

The gene calls are TRBV5-6 and TRBJ2-1; the D is unclear. Per germline, CDR1 SGHDT and CDR2 YYEEEE. Trimming pared 5 bases from V and 0 bases from J, leaving 12 bases between. The CDR3 covers 15 residues. The CDR3: CASSSVVSSYNEQFF. As DNA, the CDR3 is TGTGCCAGCAGTTCGGTCGTGAGCTCCTACAATGAGCAGTTCTTC.

This clonotype showed up many times. This chain joins TRBV4-1 and TRBJ1-5, with a weak D call TRBD1 (5 bases). CDR1 MGHRA and CDR2 YSYEKL come from the germline V gene. Trimming pared 3 bases from V and 3 bases from J, leaving 18 bases between. The CDR3 totals 17 residues. The CDR3 spells CASSHSTVGGANQPQHF. CDR3 nucleotides: TGCGCCAGCAGCCACTCGACGGTGGGGGGAGCCAATCAGCCCCAGCATTTT.

This clonotype showed up just a few times. The chain recombines TRBV10-3 with TRBJ1-5; possible D gene TRBD1, 6 bases. This CDR3 is 16 amino acids long. V was trimmed by 3 bases and J by 2 bases, leaving 14 bases between them. CDR1 and CDR2 from the germline V gene are ENHRY and SYGVKD. This CDR3 is CAISEYTGIGNQPQHF. CDR3 nucleotides: TGTGCCATCAGTGAATATACAGGGATCGGCAATCAGCCCCAGCATTTT.

In its sample, this clonotype was seen many times. This sequence joins TRBV27 and TRBJ2-5; 7 nucleotides align to TRBD2. The CDR3 spans 15 residues. Trimming at V came to 3 bases and at J to 2 bases, leaving 6 bases not matched to a gene. Germline values: CDR1 MNHEY, CDR2 SMNVEV (reference sequence). In DNA, the CDR3 is TGTGCCAGCAGTTTTGTGCTAGCGGCGCAAGAGACCCAGTACTTC. Protein: CASSFVLAAQETQYF.

This clonotype has ten or more counts. This rearrangement joins TRBV4-1 to TRBJ2-2; TRBD1 aligns across 10 bases. The CDR3 sequence is 17 residues long. The germline V gene has CDR1 MGHRA and CDR2 YSYEKL. V dropped 4 bases and J dropped 4; count of bases not matched to a gene: 9. CDR3 sequence reads: CASSLRQGASGTGELFF. In DNA form, the CDR3 reads TGCGCCAGCAGCCTAAGACAGGGGGCTTCAGGCACCGGGGAGCTGTTTTTT.

This clonotype showed up just a few times. J is TRBJ2-3 and V is TRBV5-4, with 9 bases aligning to TRBD2. Germline CDR1 and CDR2: SGHNT and YYREEE (reference sequence). This CDR3 comprises 15 residues. After removal of 4 bases from V and 4 bases from J, the junction contained 7 bases not matched to a gene. DNA for the CDR3: TGTGCCAGCAGCCTGGGACTAGCAACGGCAGATACGCAGTATTTT. This sequence encodes CASSLGLATADTQYF.

The chain couples TRBV20-1 to TRBJ1-1, with a possible D match to TRBD1 (6 bases). The CDR3 extends over 13 amino acids. Germline V lookup: CDR1 DFQATT, CDR2 SNEGSKA (reference sequence). Trimming shortened V by 5 bases and J by 1 base, and 11 bases separated the two germline ends. CDR3 sequence: CSASSTGNTEAFF. CDR3 in DNA: TGCAGTGCTTCCTCGACAGGGAACACTGAAGCTTTCTTT.

This clonotype was recorded a few times. The chain recombines TRBV12-3 or TRBV12-4 with TRBJ2-7, with TRBD1 matching over 10 bases. After removal of 4 bases from V and 5 bases from J, the junction contained 5 bases not matched to a gene. This CDR3 is 14 amino acids long. The CDR3 here is CASSSGQGWDEQYF. CDR3 coding DNA: TGTGCCAGCAGTTCGGGACAGGGGTGGGACGAGCAGTACTTC.

The rearrangement links TRBV7-2 to TRBJ1-6; no reliable D call. CDR1 and CDR2 (germline): SGHTA, FQGNSA. Trimming stripped 5 bases from V and 6 bases from J, with 17 bases between. The CDR3 is made up of 16 amino acids. The CDR3 loop reads CASSRRAGNVNSPLHF. Here the CDR3 DNA reads TGTGCCAGCAGCCGAAGGGCGGGGAACGTTAATTCACCCCTCCACTTT. Together with reference TRBV7-2 and TRBJ1-6, the CDR3 gives the full variable domain: GAGVSQSPSNKVTEKGKDVELRCDPISGHTALYWYRQSLGQGLEFLIYFQGNSAPDKSGLPSDRFSAERTGGSVSTLTIQRTQQEDSAVYLCASSRRAGNVNSPLHFGNGTRLTVT.

This clonotype was seen a few times. This chain joins TRBV7-9 and TRBJ2-1; 7 nucleotides agree with TRBD2. CDR3 length: 11 amino acids. Germline values: CDR1 SEHNR, CDR2 FQNEAQ (reference sequence). V lost 5 bases and J lost 10; bases outside the gene matches: 2. This CDR3 is CASSEAGEQFF. In nucleotides, the CDR3 is TGTGCCAGCAGCGAAGCGGGGGAGCAGTTCTTC.

The chain carries TRBV24-1 and TRBJ2-5; the D call may be TRBD1 or TRBD2 (5 bases each). The CDR3 contains 15 residues. V gave up 4 bases and J gave up 6 bases, with 17 bases separating them. Germline V lookup: CDR1 KGHDR, CDR2 SFDVKD. The CDR3 region has the DNA TGTGCCACCAGTGACACGACAGCTGGGGGAAAGACCCAGTACTTC. Translation: CATSDTTAGGKTQYF.

This clonotype came up a few times. This rearrangement joins TRBV13 to TRBJ2-5, with 7 bases lining up with TRBD2. This CDR3 is built from 17 residues. The germline gives CDR1 PRHDT, CDR2 FYEKMQ (reference sequence). J lost 1 base, V lost 4 bases, and 12 bases had no gene match. CDR3 residues: CASSSNGGRPIQETQYF. The CDR3 coding sequence is TGTGCCAGCAGCTCAAACGGGGGGAGGCCCATCCAAGAGACCCAGTACTTC.

The V call is TRBV6-2 or TRBV6-3, the J call TRBJ2-6, with unresolved D. Deletions cut 5 bases from V and 3 bases from J, with 11 bases between. Germline V gives CDR1 MNHEY, CDR2 SVGEGT. The CDR3 runs 15 residues. The CDR3: CASSTLLSGANVLTF. The CDR3 DNA reads as TGTGCCAGCAGTACCCTTTTAAGTGGGGCCAACGTCCTGACTTTC.

The J gene is TRBJ1-2, the V gene TRBV29-1; D perhaps matches TRBD1 (5 bases). Per germline, CDR1 SQVTM and CDR2 ANQGSEA. V was shortened by 0 bases and J by 5 bases, with 13 bases between the two germline ends. This CDR3 has 14 residues. CDR3 in DNA: TGCAGCGTTGAAGATCTTCCAGGGAAGTATGGCTACACCTTC. Amino acids: CSVEDLPGKYGYTF.

The table lists this clonotype with a few counts. J is TRBJ2-4 and V is TRBV7-9; a weak D match, TRBD2 (6 bases). From germline, CDR1 is SEHNR and CDR2 FQNEAQ (reference sequence). The V gene lost 11 bases and the J gene lost 7 bases, with 18 bases spanning the gap. CDR3 length equals 13 residues. The chain's CDR3 is CADIPPGTNIQYF. The CDR3, as DNA: TGTGCCGACATACCACCCGGGACTAACATTCAGTACTTC. Full variable domain (remainder filled in from reference TRBV7-9 and TRBJ2-4): DTGVSQNPRHKITKRGQNVTFRCDPISEHNRLYWYRQTLGQGPEFLTYFQNEAQLEKSRLLSDRFSAERPKGSFSTLEIQRTEQGDSAMYLCADIPPGTNIQYFGAGTRLSVL.

This clonotype was detected many times. The chain couples TRBV20-1 to TRBJ1-5; maybe TRBD1 (6 bases). Trimming took off 3 bases at V and 3 bases at J, with 18 bases between the two ends. CDR1 DFQATT and CDR2 SNEGSKA come from the germline V gene (reference sequence). CDR3 length equals 16 residues. The CDR3, as DNA: TGCAGTGCTAGCTACCCAGGGGATGGGTTCAATCAGCCCCAGCATTTT. Its translation is CSASYPGDGFNQPQHF.

This clonotype was recorded a few times. The J gene is TRBJ2-3, the V gene TRBV12-3 or TRBV12-4; TRBD2 might be the D (5 bases). The ends were cut back, 7 bases at V and 4 bases at J, with 12 bases in the middle. The CDR3 has 13 residues. In DNA form, the CDR3 reads TGTGCCAGCACCTTTCTAGCCGCAGATACGCAGTATTTT. It specifies CASTFLAADTQYF.

This chain connects TRBV7-9 to TRBJ1-4; TRBD1 is a possible D gene (6 bases). Germline CDR1 and CDR2: SEHNR and FQNEAQ (reference sequence). The CDR3 extends over 17 amino acids. Trimming left V 4 bases short and J 4 bases short, with 19 bases between. The CDR3 DNA follows: TGTGCCAGCAGCTCACCCCCGGGACATTGGCTTAATGAAAAACTGTTTTTT. It translates to CASSSPPGHWLNEKLFF.